The 22 T cell receptor beta chains below all came from one sample that was sequenced in a study of patients and donors after allogeneic stem cell transplantation. MiXCR was run by TCRdb on the RT-PCR reads, yielding one entry per CDR3 protein. The sample lists roughly 250,000 distinct CDR3 sequences; 13% to 15% were seen once. Source material: blood, either unsorted or a sorted T cell fraction (not recorded which). The receptors stem from a human donor who was either an allogeneic HSCT recipient or a stem cell or donor lymphocyte infusion donor (not recorded which). It is not recorded whose cells these are; they may come from a transplant donor.

This clonotype was counted between two and nine times. The chain employs TRBV5-6 and TRBJ2-3; 14 bases line up with TRBD2. Germline CDR1 reads SGHDT; CDR2 reads YYEEEE. Trimming cost V 2 bases and J 4 bases; bases outside gene matches: 6. This CDR3 comprises 17 residues. The CDR3 sequence: CASSLGTSGSIADTQYF. The CDR3 DNA follows: TGTGCCAGCAGCTTAGGGACTAGCGGGAGTATCGCAGATACGCAGTATTTT.

V usage is TRBV19 and J usage is TRBJ1-2, with D hard to call. The length of the CDR3 is 12 residues. V was pared by 4 bases and J by 8 bases, with 11 bases between. Per the germline V gene, CDR1 is LNHDA and CDR2 is SQIVND (reference sequence). DNA of the CDR3: TGTGCCAGTAGTAATCGAAATCGGGGCTACACCTTC. It translates to CASSNRNRGYTF.

Many counts were recorded for this clonotype. V usage is TRBV27 and J usage is TRBJ1-6, with D hard to call. Germline CDR1 MNHEY, CDR2 SMNVEV (reference sequence). This CDR3 region has 14 residues. V shed 4 bases and J shed 8 bases, with 12 bases lying between them. CDR3 residues: CASSYSVWDSPLHF. The CDR3 region has the DNA TGTGCCAGCAGTTATTCTGTGTGGGATTCACCCCTCCACTTT.

In its sample, this clonotype was seen many times. J is TRBJ1-5 and V is TRBV28; D is possibly TRBD1 (5 bases). The CDR3 totals 14 residues. CDR1 is MDHEN and CDR2 is SYDVKM in the germline V gene. V lost 4 bases and J 6 bases, leaving 13 bases between the germline ends. In DNA, the CDR3 is TGTGCCAGCAGTTCTCCGGGGGACCTTCAGCCCCAGCATTTT. Translating it yields CASSSPGDLQPQHF. The full variable domain, with the rest looked up from reference TRBV28 and TRBJ1-5, is DVKVTQSSRYLVKRTGEKVFLECVQDMDHENMFWYRQDPGLGLRLIYFSYDVKMKEKGDIPEGYSVSREKKERFSLILESASTNQTSMYLCASSSPGDLQPQHFGDGTRLSIL.

This clonotype was counted a few times. The V and J genes are TRBV9 and TRBJ1-6, with 8 nucleotides matching TRBD1. With V trimmed by 3 bases and J by 11 bases, 13 bases remained unmatched. The CDR3 covers 16 residues. Germline values: CDR1 SGDLS, CDR2 YYNGEE. CDR3 protein: CASSGNVGQGTAPLHF. CDR3 coding DNA: TGTGCCAGCAGCGGTAATGTTGGACAGGGCACGGCACCCCTCCACTTT.

The chain links TRBV9 to TRBJ2-3; 8 bases match TRBD2. CDR1 is SGDLS and CDR2 is YYNGEE in the germline V gene. V shed 0 bases and J 5 bases; nucleotides not matched to a gene: 11. The CDR3 totals 17 residues. The chain's CDR3 is CASSVDPPGLVGDTQYF. The CDR3 coding sequence is TGTGCCAGCAGCGTAGACCCCCCGGGACTAGTGGGAGATACGCAGTATTTT.

The rearrangement joins TRBV5-6 to TRBJ2-3; 7 bases are a match to TRBD2. CDR3 length: 16 residues. Germline V lookup: CDR1 SGHDT, CDR2 YYEEEE. After removal of 2 bases from V and 2 bases from J, the junction contained 8 bases not matched to a gene. This chain's CDR3 is CASSFSGLPLTDTQYF. CDR3 in DNA: TGTGCCAGCAGCTTTTCGGGACTACCCCTCACAGATACGCAGTATTTT.

There are a few counts of this clonotype. The V gene is TRBV11-3, the J gene TRBJ2-1; D may be TRBD2 (7 bases). V was pared by 3 bases and J by 6 bases, with 15 bases between. CDR1 and CDR2 from the germline V gene are SGHNT and YENEEA. There are 15 residues in the CDR3. CDR3 sequence: CASSFRGGGRNEQFF. The DNA of the CDR3 is TGTGCCAGCAGCTTTCGTGGGGGGGGGCGCAATGAGCAGTTCTTC.

The J gene is TRBJ1-1, the V gene TRBV6-1; possible D gene TRBD1, 5 bases. The CDR3 is made up of 14 amino acids. V was clipped by 6 bases and J by 2 bases, with 13 bases between them. CDR1 is MNHNS, CDR2 SASEGT, per germline. CDR3 region: CASRPSQGNTEAFF. CDR3 coding DNA: TGTGCCAGCAGGCCTAGCCAGGGAAACACTGAAGCTTTCTTT.

This clonotype was observed many times. V and J are TRBV7-8 and TRBJ1-3; D gene uncertain. Trimming took off 3 bases at V and 2 bases at J, with 5 bases between the two ends. CDR3 length equals 13 residues. Germline V lookup: CDR1 SGHVS, CDR2 FQNEAQ. The CDR3 DNA reads as TGTGCCAGCAGCTTTGACACTGGAAACACCATATATTTT. Its translation is CASSFDTGNTIYF.

Ten or more counts support this clonotype. The chain joins TRBV2 to TRBJ2-7, with unresolved D. This CDR3 spans 13 amino acids. The ends were cut back, 5 bases at V and 2 bases at J, with 10 bases in the middle. Germline V gene lookup returns CDR1 SNHLY and CDR2 FYNNEI. The CDR3 bases are TGTGCCAGCAGTCCACGTCTCACCTACGAGCAGTACTTC. Translating it yields CASSPRLTYEQYF.

Remarks on this clonotype: Mismatch with germline at one junction end may stem from a read error. The chain is built from TRBV7-3 and TRBJ1-2; a weak D match, TRBD1 (5 bases). Germline V gene lookup returns CDR1 SGHTA and CDR2 FQGTGA. The CDR3 consists of 16 residues. The CDR3 nucleotides are TGTGGCAGCAGCTTAGGCGGGGGACGCCGGGCCTCTGGCTACACCTTC. Translating gives CGSSLGGGRRASGYTF. Full variable domain (outside the CDR3, taken from reference TRBV7-3 and TRBJ1-2): GAGVSQTPSNKVTEKGKYVELRCDPISGHTALYWYRQSLGQGPEFLIYFQGTGAADDSGLPNDRFFAVRPEGSVSTLKIQRTERGDSAVYLCGSSLGGGRRASGYTFGSGTRLTVV.

This rearrangement joins TRBV6-1 to TRBJ1-2; perhaps TRBD1 as D (5 bases). Germline CDR1 is MNHNS and CDR2 is SASEGT. The V gene lost 4 bases and the J gene lost 6 bases, with 15 bases spanning the gap. The CDR3 runs to 14 residues. CDR3 in amino acids: CASSVRREKDGYTF. DNA for the CDR3: TGTGCCAGCAGTGTCCGCAGGGAAAAAGATGGCTACACCTTC.

This clonotype turned up a few times. The V and J genes are TRBV4-1 and TRBJ2-2; 8 positions match TRBD1. Germline assignment: CDR1 MGHRA and CDR2 YSYEKL. With V trimmed by 0 bases and J by 3 bases, 3 bases remained unmatched. The CDR3 length is 16 residues. In nucleotides, the CDR3 is TGCGCCAGCAGCCAAGATCAGGGGGCGGACACCGGGGAGCTGTTTTTT. This gives the protein CASSQDQGADTGELFF.

The V gene is TRBV19, the J gene TRBJ1-3; D perhaps matches TRBD1 (5 bases). The germline V and J ends were trimmed by 7 bases and 3 bases, with 13 bases remaining between them. This CDR3 contains 14 residues. Germline CDR1 LNHDA, CDR2 SQIVND (reference sequence). The CDR3 coding sequence is TGTGCCAGTACCCCTGGGGGGGTTGGAAACACCATATATTTT. Its translation is CASTPGGVGNTIYF.

This clonotype was seen more than once but under ten times. This rearrangement joins TRBV11-2 to TRBJ1-2; D not certain. The CDR3 has 14 amino acids. The V gene lost 0 bases and the J gene lost 1 base, with 6 bases spanning the gap. The germline CDR1 and CDR2 sequences are SGHAT and FQNNGV. This CDR3 is CASSLDRLNYGYTF. The CDR3 DNA sequence: TGTGCCAGCAGCTTAGACAGACTTAACTATGGCTACACCTTC.

V and J are TRBV3-1 and TRBJ2-3; 14 bases are a match to TRBD2. CDR1 LGHDT and CDR2 YNNKEL come from the germline V gene (reference sequence). J gave up 4 bases and V 1 base, and 4 bases lay outside the gene matches. The CDR3 spans 17 residues. The CDR3 reads CASSQARLAGGADTQYF. CDR3 in DNA: TGTGCCAGCAGCCAAGCCAGACTAGCGGGGGGGGCAGATACGCAGTATTTT.

Only a few counts were recorded for this clonotype. The chain recombines TRBV5-1 with TRBJ2-3; possibly TRBD1 for D (6 bases). The germline gives CDR1 SGHRS, CDR2 YFSETQ. The CDR3 is 14 amino acids. Trimming removed 4 bases from V and 4 bases from J, with 13 bases in between. The CDR3 region is CASSRQGRADTQYF. CDR3 nucleotide sequence: TGCGCCAGCAGCCGCCAGGGGAGAGCAGATACGCAGTATTTT.

A few counts support this clonotype. The rearrangement joins TRBV2 to TRBJ2-1; maybe TRBD2 (6 bases). V was pared by 4 bases and J by 2 bases, with 12 bases between. This CDR3 is 15 amino acids long. Germline-derived CDR1 and CDR2 are SNHLY and FYNNEI. This chain's CDR3 is CASSGAGSAYNEQFF. In nucleotides, the CDR3 is TGTGCCAGCAGTGGGGCGGGGTCAGCCTACAATGAGCAGTTCTTC.

This clonotype came up a few times. This rearrangement joins TRBV10-3 to TRBJ1-2; 8 nucleotides agree with TRBD1. CDR3 length equals 15 residues. Germline loops: CDR1 ENHRY, CDR2 SYGVKD. J lost 8 bases, V lost 6 bases, and 14 bases had no gene match. In DNA, the CDR3 is TGTGCCATCAGGCGCAATGGGGCAGGGGGCGAAGGCTACACCTTC. Translation: CAIRRNGAGGEGYTF.

This clonotype showed up just a few times. The chain employs TRBV6-4 and TRBJ2-1, with D possibly TRBD2 on 6 matching bases. Trimming shortened V by 0 bases and J by 3 bases, and 12 bases separated the two germline ends. This CDR3 region has 16 residues. From germline, CDR1 is MRHNA and CDR2 SNTAGT. The DNA of the CDR3 is TGTGCCAGCAGTGACTCAAGGATAGCGGACTACAATGAGCAGTTCTTC. Its protein product is CASSDSRIADYNEQFF.

CDR3 in DNA: TGCAGCGTTACAGGGGTCGGCGAGCAGTACTTC. Amino acid sequence: CSVTGVGEQYF. The genes are TRBV29-1 and TRBJ2-7; TRBD1 aligns across 7 bases. The CDR3 extends over 11 amino acids. With 5 bases clipped from V and 6 bases from J, the junction kept 4 bases outside the gene matches. Germline CDR1 reads SQVTM; CDR2 reads ANQGSEA.